This T cell receptor (beta chain) was recorded in a study of blood T cell repertoires in COVID-19. Study summary: Nucleic acid was either cDNA or gDNA, and it came from T cells, B-cell-depleted T cells, or PBMCs.

Germline values: CDR1 MNHEY, CDR2 SVGEGT. V was pared by 0 bases and J by 0 bases, with 12 bases between. The CDR3 is made up of 18 amino acids. TCRdb's copy holds only in-frame clones and misses some; the assay was immunoSEQ multiplex PCR. The sample carries approximately 160,000 clones, 65% to 85% recorded once. This sequence joins TRBV6-2 or TRBV6-3 and TRBJ1-6, with a possible D match to TRBD1 (5 bases). Source material: peripheral blood. The origin of this receptor is a woman aged 80 or older with active or convalescent COVID-19. The CDR3 coding sequence is TGTGCCAGCAGTTACTCGAGGAAGGGGATCTCCTATAATTCACCCCTCCACTTT. Translation: CASSYSRKGISYNSPLHF.